This entry concerns a single T cell receptor (beta chain). Its target is unknown. Some clones are missing from TCRdb's copy, which holds only in-frame ones; the method was immunoSEQ multiplex PCR. In the table there are around 130,000 clones, 91% of which are singletons. The germline V gene encodes CDR1 KGHDR and CDR2 SFDVKD. This CDR3 comprises 17 residues. The J segment lost 0 bases and the V segment lost 4 bases, leaving 5 bases of the junction unmatched. The sample is drawn from a study of T cell responses to AZD1222 COVID-19 vaccine. Study-wide results and limits: Every sample of the repertoires postdated the peak T cell response. It was only a handful of AZD1222 recipients who were seropositive at baseline. Most donors were white British and more were female, and clonal diversity was possibly underestimated.

This TCR derives from an adult in good health. The V call is TRBV24-1, the J call TRBJ2-1; 10 positions agree with TRBD2. Sequencing was performed on peripheral blood, taken on day 0 of AZD1222 vaccination. As DNA, the CDR3 is TGTGCCACCAGTGACCCTAGCGGGGGCAGCTCCTACAATGAGCAGTTCTTC. This gives the protein CATSDPSGGSSYNEQFF.